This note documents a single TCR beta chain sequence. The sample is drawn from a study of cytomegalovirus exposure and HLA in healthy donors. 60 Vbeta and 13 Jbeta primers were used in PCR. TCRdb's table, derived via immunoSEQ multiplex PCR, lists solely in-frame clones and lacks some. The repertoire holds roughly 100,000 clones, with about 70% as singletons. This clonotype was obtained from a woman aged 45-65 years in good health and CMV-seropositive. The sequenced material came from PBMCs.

CDR3 residues: CASSPRRLPERLREREQYF. Written as DNA, the CDR3 is TGTGCCAGCAGCCCCCGTCGCCTACCCGAGAGACTACGTGAGCGGGAGCAGTACTTC. This chain connects TRBV21-1 to TRBJ2-7; the table calls TRBD2, which could not be checked here. TRBV21-1 is reported as a pseudogene. This CDR3 region has 19 residues.